What follows are 29 T cell receptor beta chains derived from one specimen sequenced in a study of blood T cell repertoires in COVID-19. Sequencing used immunoSEQ multiplex PCR; TCRdb keeps in-frame clones, though not all of them. The table shows fewer than 300,000 clones, with just over 90% occurring only once. Sequencing input: peripheral blood. These receptors were taken from a woman aged 25-40 years with COVID-19, enrolled during active disease.

The chain uses TRBV11-2 and TRBJ1-1; the D gene is possibly TRBD1 (5 bases). This CDR3 has 14 amino acids. V dropped 2 bases and J dropped 1 base, with 8 bases sitting between them. Germline V gene sequence: CDR1 SGHAT, CDR2 FQNNGV. The CDR3 nucleotides are TGTGCCAGCAGCTTAACAGGCCAGAACACTGAAGCTTTCTTT. As protein: CASSLTGQNTEAFF.

The J gene is TRBJ1-5, the V gene TRBV19, with D tentatively TRBD1 (5 bases). The germline V gene has CDR1 LNHDA and CDR2 SQIVND (reference sequence). The CDR3 has 15 residues. V was pared by 3 bases and J by 3 bases, with 12 bases between. The DNA of the CDR3 is TGTGCCAGTAGTATCGGGGGTTGGAACAATCAGCCCCAGCATTTT. Translating it yields CASSIGGWNNQPQHF.

V and J are TRBV13 and TRBJ2-1; 10 bases match TRBD2. The V and J ends lost 7 bases and 0 bases, in that order; junction bases with no gene match: 9. The CDR3 covers 17 residues. From germline, CDR1 is PRHDT and CDR2 FYEKMQ (reference sequence). CDR3 in DNA: TGTGCCAGCATCGAGAAGGGACTAGCGCTCTCCTACAATGAGCAGTTCTTC. Amino acid sequence: CASIEKGLALSYNEQFF.

CDR3 sequence: CASSIGGTAGTQYF. CDR3 bases: TGTGCCAGTAGTATAGGCGGTACAGCGGGGACGCAGTATTTT. The chain is built from TRBV19 and TRBJ2-3, with 7 bases that match TRBD2. This CDR3 spans 14 amino acids. V lost 1 base and J lost 9; bases outside the gene matches: 7. Germline loops: CDR1 LNHDA, CDR2 SQIVND (reference sequence).

This rearrangement joins TRBV5-4 to TRBJ2-2; 11 bases fit TRBD2. CDR1 and CDR2 (germline): SGHNT, YYREEE (reference sequence). V was pared by 4 bases and J by 6 bases, with 8 bases of the junction left unmatched. This CDR3 is built from 16 residues. CDR3 amino acids: CASSQGLAESSGELFF. CDR3 nucleotides: TGTGCCAGCAGCCAGGGACTAGCGGAGTCGTCCGGGGAGCTGTTTTTT.

J is TRBJ1-2 and V is TRBV13, with 7 bases aligning to TRBD1. V dropped 5 bases and J dropped 5; count of bases not matched to a gene: 14. CDR1 is PRHDT and CDR2 is FYEKMQ in the germline V gene (reference sequence). The CDR3 is 16 amino acids. CDR3 amino acids: CASSPRDSTSAYGYTF. The DNA for the CDR3 is TGTGCCAGCAGCCCAAGGGACAGCACGTCGGCTTATGGCTACACCTTC.

As DNA, the CDR3 is TGTGCCAGCAGTGAAGAGGGGGTGAAGGAGCAGTACTTC. It yields the protein CASSEEGVKEQYF. The chain combines TRBV6-1 with TRBJ2-7; weak D call: TRBD1 (6 bases). CDR3 length: 13 amino acids. The V gene's germline CDR1 is MNHNS and CDR2 SASEGT. The V and J ends lost 1 base and 7 bases respectively, with 11 bases between them.

This chain connects TRBV7-9 to TRBJ2-2; D call uncertain. This CDR3 is built from 14 residues. Germline assignment: CDR1 SEHNR and CDR2 FQNEAQ (reference sequence). V was cut by 1 base and J by 4 bases, with 7 bases left in between. The CDR3 region is CASSLEQTTGELFF. The DNA of the CDR3 is TGTGCCAGCAGCTTAGAACAGACCACCGGGGAGCTGTTTTTT.

The chain employs TRBV28 and TRBJ2-7; 8 bases are a match to TRBD2. The V segment lost 5 bases and the J segment 1 base; nucleotides outside the gene matches: 7. This CDR3 contains 15 residues. Germline loops: CDR1 MDHEN, CDR2 SYDVKM. The CDR3 spells CASSSGLAYSYEQYF. CDR3 DNA sequence: TGTGCCAGCAGTAGCGGACTAGCCTATTCCTACGAGCAGTACTTC.

The rearrangement joins TRBV29-1 to TRBJ2-1, with 10 bases that match TRBD2. Germline values: CDR1 SQVTM, CDR2 ANQGSEA. This CDR3 comprises 15 residues. J was trimmed by 4 bases and V by 6 bases; bases with no gene match: 9. The CDR3 loop is CSVEYSGRPYNEQFF. Written as DNA, the CDR3 is TGCAGCGTCGAATATAGCGGGAGGCCATACAATGAGCAGTTCTTC.

The rearrangement links TRBV3-1 (or the pseudogene TRBV3-2) to TRBJ1-2; TRBD1 matches 9 bases. The trim removed 7 bases at V and 4 bases at J, leaving 16 bases unmatched. The CDR3 extends over 17 amino acids. The germline gives CDR1 LGHDT, CDR2 YNNKEL (reference sequence). CDR3 sequence reads: CASTPLPTGTGIYGYTF. In DNA form, the CDR3 reads TGTGCCAGCACCCCCTTACCGACCGGGACAGGGATCTATGGCTACACCTTC.

A single count supports this clone. The chain is built from TRBV10-3 and TRBJ2-7; 9 bases are a match to TRBD1. The CDR3 is 17 residues long. Trimming cost V 2 bases and J 4 bases; bases outside gene matches: 12. CDR1 and CDR2 from the germline V gene are ENHRY and SYGVKD. For the CDR3, the DNA is TGTGCCATCAGTGAGCGAACAGGGGGCCATCCACTTTACGAGCAGTACTTC. Protein sequence: CAISERTGGHPLYEQYF.

V and J are TRBV11-3 and TRBJ2-3; D not certain. V was cut by 4 bases and J by 5 bases, with 13 bases left in between. Germline V gene data show CDR1 as SGHNT and CDR2 as YENEEA. The CDR3 loop spans 14 amino acids. The CDR3 loop reads CASSSQFAGDTQYF. In nucleotides, the CDR3 is TGTGCCAGCAGCTCGCAATTCGCAGGAGATACGCAGTATTTT.

The gene calls are TRBV7-9 and TRBJ1-4; unclear D gene. CDR3 length: 14 amino acids. Between the trimmed V and J ends, which lost 6 bases and 4 bases, there was a span of 12 bases. The germline gives CDR1 SEHNR, CDR2 FQNEAQ (reference sequence). CDR3 nucleotide sequence: TGTGCCAGCAGTCAACAACCTAGTAATGAAAAACTGTTTTTT. This encodes CASSQQPSNEKLFF. The full variable domain, completed using reference TRBV7-9 and TRBJ1-4, is DTGVSQNPRHKITKRGQNVTFRCDPISEHNRLYWYRQTLGQGPEFLTYFQNEAQLEKSRLLSDRFSAERPKGSFSTLEIQRTEQGDSAMYLCASSQQPSNEKLFFGSGTQLSVL.

V usage is TRBV7-9 and J usage is TRBJ2-3; 12 bases are shared with TRBD2. The germline V gene has CDR1 SEHNR and CDR2 FQNEAQ (reference sequence). The CDR3 extends over 17 amino acids. V trimming: 1 base; J trimming: 4 bases; junction bases outside the gene matches: 6. The CDR3 loop reads CASSLDVLAGGPDTQYF. In DNA form, the CDR3 reads TGTGCCAGCAGCTTAGATGTTCTAGCGGGAGGGCCAGATACGCAGTATTTT.

The gene calls are TRBV19 and TRBJ2-3; tentatively, D is TRBD1 (6 bases). The CDR3 spans 15 residues. V was shortened by 7 bases and J by 3 bases, with 17 bases between the two germline ends. Germline V CDR1 and CDR2: LNHDA, SQIVND (reference sequence). The CDR3 coding sequence is TGTGCCAGTACATTGCAGGGGTTAGGTACAGATACGCAGTATTTT. It translates to CASTLQGLGTDTQYF.

This chain joins TRBV5-8 and TRBJ1-2; D gene uncertain. This CDR3 is built from 14 residues. Germline V CDR1 and CDR2: SGHTS, YDEGEE. The V gene lost 3 bases and the J gene lost 1 base, with 10 bases spanning the gap. CDR3 sequence: CASSSSHSNYGYTF. In DNA, the CDR3 is TGTGCCAGCAGCTCGTCACACAGTAACTATGGCTACACCTTC.

The chain couples TRBV6-2 or TRBV6-3 to TRBJ1-5; TRBD1 aligns across 7 bases. CDR1 and CDR2 (germline): MNHEY, SVGEGT. The CDR3 is 15 residues long. V gave up 5 bases and J gave up 5 bases; unmatched junction bases: 9. The CDR3 spells CASSARTGGDQPQHF. CDR3 sequence (DNA): TGTGCCAGCAGTGCCCGGACAGGCGGGGATCAGCCCCAGCATTTT.

The chain uses TRBV5-1 and TRBJ2-2; D is uncertain. The CDR3 is 13 residues long. V shed 6 bases and J shed 6 bases, with 12 bases lying between them. Germline V gene data show CDR1 as SGHRS and CDR2 as YFSETQ. The CDR3 sequence is CASTLDFPGELFF. The DNA of the CDR3 is TGCGCCAGCACATTAGACTTTCCCGGGGAGCTGTTTTTT.

V usage is TRBV5-1 and J usage is TRBJ2-2; weak D call: TRBD1 (7 bases). Trimming removed 6 bases at V and 3 bases at J, with 15 bases between. The CDR3 runs to 15 residues. The germline CDR1 and CDR2 sequences are SGHRS and YFSETQ. Here the CDR3 DNA reads TGCGCCAGCACCTACGGCAGGGGGGACACCGGGGAGCTGTTTTTT. This gives the protein CASTYGRGDTGELFF.

The chain uses TRBV10-2 and TRBJ2-1; D not resolved. Germline values: CDR1 WSHSY, CDR2 SAAADI. The CDR3 totals 15 residues. Trimming pared 6 bases from V and 2 bases from J, leaving 14 bases between. In nucleotides, the CDR3 is TGCGCCAGCAGGCCTCAAAGCGTAACCTACAATGAGCAGTTCTTC. Its protein product is CASRPQSVTYNEQFF.

With respect to this clone: Being one base from a much bigger clone, this may be a read error. Within the sample, other DNA sequences also encode this same CDR3. This chain joins TRBV11-2 and TRBJ2-7; 9 bases agree with TRBD1. V lost 4 bases to trimming and J lost 0 bases; unmatched junction nucleotides: 1. CDR1 is SGHAT and CDR2 is FQNNGV in the germline V gene. The CDR3 loop spans 14 amino acids. This CDR3 reads CASSSGQGSYEQYF. As DNA, the CDR3 is TGTGCCAGCAGCTCGGGACAGGGCTCCTACGAGCAGTACTTC.

This chain links TRBV5-1 with TRBJ1-6; 9 nucleotides match TRBD1. Germline V gene sequence: CDR1 SGHRS, CDR2 YFSETQ. The CDR3 runs to 18 residues. The trim removed 1 base at V and 6 bases at J, leaving 11 bases unmatched. CDR3: CASSLMGPGQGLNSPLHF. The CDR3 DNA is TGCGCCAGCAGCTTGATGGGACCGGGACAGGGTCTTAATTCACCCCTCCACTTT.

CDR3 bases: TGTGCCAGCAGCTTCGGACTAGCGGGCGATACGCAGTATTTT. This sequence encodes CASSFGLAGDTQYF. This rearrangement joins TRBV11-2 to TRBJ2-3; 11 bases agree with TRBD2. Germline V CDR1 and CDR2: SGHAT, FQNNGV. V lost 3 bases, J lost 6 bases, and 2 bases stayed unmatched. CDR3 size: 14 residues. The whole variable domain, remainder taken from reference TRBV11-2 and TRBJ2-3, is EAGVAQSPRYKIIEKRQSVAFWCNPISGHATLYWYQQILGQGPKLLIQFQNNGVVDDSQLPKDRFSAERLKGVDSTLKIQPAKLEDSAVYLCASSFGLAGDTQYFGPGTRLTVL.

The chain employs TRBV30 and TRBJ2-5; D gene unclear. CDR3 length: 13 amino acids. Germline CDR1 reads GTSNPN; CDR2 reads SVGIG (reference sequence). V was shortened by 2 bases and J by 1 base, with 8 bases between the two germline ends. The CDR3 is CAWSRALQETQYF. In DNA form, the CDR3 reads TGTGCCTGGAGTAGAGCCCTCCAAGAGACCCAGTACTTC.

The CDR3: CASSLLQGASSGNTIYF. For the CDR3, the DNA is TGCGCCAGCAGCTTGTTACAGGGGGCTTCGTCTGGAAACACCATATATTTT. The chain carries TRBV5-1 and TRBJ1-3; 9 nucleotides agree with TRBD1. The CDR3 contains 17 residues. CDR1 and CDR2 from the germline V gene are SGHRS and YFSETQ. The ends lost 1 base at V and 1 base at J; junction bases unmatched: 6.

J is TRBJ1-1 and V is TRBV19; no clear D. This CDR3 contains 15 residues. V lost 4 bases, J lost 2 bases, and 14 bases lay in between. Germline V gene lookup returns CDR1 LNHDA and CDR2 SQIVND (reference sequence). DNA of the CDR3: TGTGCCAGTAGTACACCGACCGAGGCAAACACTGAAGCTTTCTTT. Its translation: CASSTPTEANTEAFF.

A few counts support this clone. The J gene is TRBJ1-5, the V gene TRBV3-1 (or the pseudogene TRBV3-2); D might be TRBD1 (6 bases). The CDR3 is made up of 16 amino acids. Per germline, CDR1 LGHDT and CDR2 YNNKEL (reference sequence). V dropped 0 bases and J dropped 2 bases, with 11 bases sitting between them. CDR3 nucleotides: TGTGCCAGCAGCCAAGATCTGCCAGGGGGCAATCAGCCCCAGCATTTT. Amino acid sequence: CASSQDLPGGNQPQHF.

Turning to this clone: The sample carries other DNA sequences with the same CDR3. The chain has TRBV28 and TRBJ1-1; TRBD1 aligns across 10 bases. V shed 5 bases and J 1 base; nucleotides not matched to a gene: 4. The V gene's germline CDR1 is MDHEN and CDR2 SYDVKM. The CDR3 length is 15 residues. In nucleotides, the CDR3 is TGTGCCAGCAGTCTAGGACAGGGGGGGAACACTGAAGCTTTCTTT. Translated, it gives CASSLGQGGNTEAFF.